These 23 T cell receptor beta chains originate from one sample sequenced in a study of beta chain features in type 1 diabetes. These receptors are not linked to any known antigen. cDNA synthesis used the whole RNA isolate, giving expressed TCRB sequences. This table comes from immunoSEQ multiplex PCR, and its TCRdb copy is limited to in-frame clones, with some not included. The sample holds 300,000 to 450,000 clones, 8% to 10% seen once. General observations from the study: Type 1 diabetes patients had moderately but significantly shorter TCRB CDR3s in all four CD4+ subsets.

Sequencing was performed on central memory CD4+ T cells from blood. These receptors were collected from a man aged 25-45 years with type 1 diabetes.

This clone occurred a few times. V is TRBV27 and J is TRBJ2-3, with D hard to call. V was trimmed by 5 bases and J by 0 bases, leaving 18 bases between them. The germline CDR1 and CDR2 sequences are MNHEY and SMNVEV (reference sequence). The CDR3 is made up of 17 amino acids. The CDR3 is CASSLRSLTFSTDTQYF. In DNA form, the CDR3 reads TGTGCCAGCAGTCTGAGGTCCTTAACCTTTAGCACAGATACGCAGTATTTT.

This clone came up a few times. This rearrangement joins TRBV20-1 to TRBJ2-1, with D unclear. The germline V gene has CDR1 DFQATT and CDR2 SNEGSKA (reference sequence). CDR3 length: 11 residues. V dropped 2 bases and J dropped 3 bases, with 2 bases sitting between them. CDR3 bases: TGCAGTGCTAGACACTACAATGAGCAGTTCTTC. Residues: CSARHYNEQFF.

In its sample, this clone was seen a few times. V gene TRBV5-1 combines with J gene TRBJ2-2, with D tentatively TRBD1 or TRBD2 (5 bases each). CDR3 size: 15 residues. The V gene's germline CDR1 is SGHRS and CDR2 YFSETQ. V dropped 5 bases and J dropped 0 bases, with 11 bases sitting between them. CDR3 nucleotide sequence: TGCGCCAGCAGGCCCGGGGCCTCGAACACCGGGGAGCTGTTTTTT. Its protein product is CASRPGASNTGELFF.

This clone was observed a few times. The chain uses TRBV5-1 and TRBJ2-7; D gene uncertain. Germline values: CDR1 SGHRS, CDR2 YFSETQ. This CDR3 region has 15 residues. V shed 0 bases and J shed 2 bases, with 12 bases lying between them. The CDR3 is CASSLGRVPAYEQYF. The CDR3 region has the DNA TGCGCCAGCAGCTTGGGTCGGGTACCCGCCTACGAGCAGTACTTC.

J is TRBJ2-1 and V is TRBV4-1; 8 bases align to TRBD2. Germline lookup yields CDR1 MGHRA and CDR2 YSYEKL. With V trimmed by 0 bases and J by 8 bases, 9 bases remained unmatched. CDR3 length equals 16 residues. The CDR3 sequence is CASSQDSTSGSHEQFF. In DNA, the CDR3 is TGCGCCAGCAGCCAAGATTCCACGAGCGGGAGCCATGAGCAGTTCTTC.

V usage is TRBV6-6 and J usage is TRBJ2-7; TRBD2 matches at 7 bases. V lost 6 bases to trimming and J lost 4 bases; unmatched junction nucleotides: 12. The CDR3 loop spans 15 amino acids. The V gene's germline CDR1 is MNHNY and CDR2 SVGAGI (reference sequence). This CDR3 is CASRRESGMGYEQYF. For the CDR3, the DNA is TGTGCCAGCAGAAGAGAGAGCGGGATGGGGTACGAGCAGTACTTC.

The table lists this clone with many counts. V and J are TRBV11-2 and TRBJ1-1; unclear D gene. V lost 2 bases, J lost 10 bases, and 11 bases lay in between. This CDR3 has 12 amino acids. Germline CDR1 reads SGHAT; CDR2 reads FQNNGV. In nucleotides, the CDR3 is TGTGCCAGCAGCTTATATGAAGGGCGAGCTTTCTTT. It specifies CASSLYEGRAFF.

The rearrangement uses TRBV5-4 and TRBJ2-1; D perhaps matches TRBD2 (5 bases). Germline V gives CDR1 SGHNT, CDR2 YYREEE (reference sequence). The CDR3 loop spans 14 amino acids. The germline V and J ends were trimmed by 5 bases and 6 bases, with 15 bases remaining between them. The CDR3 loop reads CASSDPSGSNEQFF. CDR3 DNA: TGTGCCAGCAGTGACCCCAGCGGCTCCAATGAGCAGTTCTTC.

In its sample, this clone was seen a few times. The rearrangement links TRBV10-2 to TRBJ2-7, with a weak D call TRBD1 (6 bases). This CDR3 region has 13 residues. Germline V gene lookup returns CDR1 WSHSY and CDR2 SAAADI. V shed 6 bases and J shed 6 bases, with 15 bases lying between them. CDR3 loop: CASSQTTGSEQYF. CDR3 sequence (DNA): TGCGCCAGCAGCCAAACCACAGGGTCCGAGCAGTACTTC.

This clone was seen a few times. V usage is TRBV5-6 and J usage is TRBJ1-5, with a weak D call TRBD1 (5 bases). V dropped 2 bases and J dropped 0 bases, with 21 bases sitting between them. This CDR3 region has 19 residues. The V gene's germline CDR1 is SGHDT and CDR2 YYEEEE. CDR3 DNA: TGTGCCAGCAGCTTTGGGGCCCTATCGGGCGCCCATAGCAATCAGCCCCAGCATTTT. It yields the protein CASSFGALSGAHSNQPQHF.

This clone turned up a few times. V usage is TRBV18 and J usage is TRBJ1-5; no clear D gene. Germline V gene lookup returns CDR1 KGHSH and CDR2 LQKENI. The CDR3 is made up of 14 amino acids. With 6 bases removed from V and 6 bases from J, the gap between germline ends came to 15 bases. CDR3 protein: CASSTTILTQPQHF. The DNA of the CDR3 is TGTGCCAGCTCGACTACAATTTTGACTCAGCCCCAGCATTTT.

The chain combines TRBV7-2 with TRBJ1-5; no firm D call. Between the trimmed V and J ends, which lost 1 base and 4 bases, there was a span of 8 bases. Germline CDR1 and CDR2: SGHTA and FQGNSA. The CDR3 runs to 14 residues. Here the CDR3 DNA reads TGTGCCAGCAGCTTAGACTACAATAATCAGCCCCAGCATTTT. The encoded protein is CASSLDYNNQPQHF.

The rearrangement links TRBV13 to TRBJ2-7; 13 positions agree with TRBD2. V lost 8 bases, J lost 7 bases, and 14 bases stayed unmatched. Per germline, CDR1 PRHDT and CDR2 FYEKMQ (reference sequence). This CDR3 comprises 16 residues. The CDR3 sequence: CASQTLRGLAGEEQYF. CDR3 in DNA: TGTGCCAGCCAAACCCTCCGCGGACTAGCGGGAGAGGAGCAGTACTTC.

The J gene is TRBJ1-4, the V gene TRBV2; 7 positions match TRBD1. V was pared by 4 bases and J by 0 bases, with 14 bases of the junction left unmatched. The CDR3 covers 19 residues. Germline CDR1 reads SNHLY; CDR2 reads FYNNEI. The CDR3 nucleotides read TGTGCCAGCAGTGGTGTCCGGGACAGAACGTTTGCAACTAATGAAAAACTGTTTTTT. Protein product: CASSGVRDRTFATNEKLFF.

In this sample, this clone turned up a few times. The chain joins TRBV27 to TRBJ2-2; TRBD1 agrees at 7 bases. The CDR3 totals 15 residues. CDR1 MNHEY and CDR2 SMNVEV come from the germline V gene (reference sequence). V was pared by 4 bases and J by 1 base, with 3 bases of the junction left unmatched. In DNA, the CDR3 is TGTGCCAGCAGTTATGGGACAGTGAACACCGGGGAGCTGTTTTTT. Translating it yields CASSYGTVNTGELFF.

This clone was picked up many times. CDR3 sequence (DNA): TGTGCCAGCACCAGACGGGGCAGCAGCTATGGCTACACCTTC. Its translation is CASTRRGSSYGYTF. V usage is TRBV6-6 and J usage is TRBJ1-2, with a weak D call TRBD1 (5 bases). V lost 7 bases and J lost 4, with 16 bases in between. This CDR3 has 14 residues. The V gene's germline CDR1 is MNHNY and CDR2 SVGAGI (reference sequence).

This clone has only a few counts. A far more abundant clone sits one base away, making this likely a read error. The CDR3 DNA sequence: TGTGCCAGCAGCTCTTACTACGAGCAGTACTTC. Translating it yields CASSSYYEQYF. V usage is TRBV11-2 and J usage is TRBJ2-7; D is ambiguous. V gave up 4 bases and J gave up 3 bases, with 4 bases separating them. The CDR3 consists of 11 residues. Germline V gene lookup returns CDR1 SGHAT and CDR2 FQNNGV.

The chain couples TRBV4-2 to TRBJ2-1; the D gene is possibly TRBD2 (7 bases). This CDR3 has 15 amino acids. Germline-derived CDR1 and CDR2 are LGHNA and YNFKEQ. Trimming cost V 5 bases and J 9 bases, with 20 bases left between them. CDR3 residues: CASSLGGTQEREQFF. CDR3 DNA: TGTGCCAGCAGCTTGGGAGGGACACAAGAGCGTGAGCAGTTCTTC.

This clone was picked up a small number of times. The chain couples TRBV5-1 to TRBJ2-2; D remains ambiguous. Trimming took off 1 base at V and 3 bases at J, with 7 bases between the two ends. There are 14 residues in the CDR3. Germline CDR1 and CDR2: SGHRS and YFSETQ. CDR3 region: CASSLSAYTGELFF. DNA for the CDR3: TGCGCCAGCAGCTTGTCGGCCTACACCGGGGAGCTGTTTTTT.

The table lists this clone with a few counts. V usage is TRBV5-4 and J usage is TRBJ2-1, with D perhaps TRBD1 (5 bases). The CDR3 consists of 15 residues. Germline values: CDR1 SGHNT, CDR2 YYREEE (reference sequence). The ends were cut back, 1 base at V and 1 base at J, with 9 bases in the middle. The CDR3 DNA reads as TGTGCCAGCAGCTTGATCGACAGATCCTACAATGAGCAGTTCTTC. This sequence encodes CASSLIDRSYNEQFF.

This clone was observed many times. This sequence joins TRBV23-1 and TRBJ2-1; D remains ambiguous. TRBV23-1 is an ORF; its function is uncertain. V lost 5 bases to trimming and J lost 6 bases, with 5 bases between them. The CDR3 is 11 residues long. This CDR3 reads CASSNSNEQFF. For the CDR3, the DNA is TGCGCCAGCAGTAATAGCAATGAGCAGTTCTTC.

This clone has just a few counts. The chain joins TRBV18 to TRBJ2-7, with D possibly being TRBD2 (6 bases). This CDR3 spans 14 amino acids. Germline V lookup: CDR1 KGHSH, CDR2 LQKENI. Trimming took 0 bases from V and 7 from J, leaving 13 bases between them. The CDR3 reads CASSPPTQAGEQYF. CDR3 coding DNA: TGTGCCAGCTCACCACCAACCCAGGCGGGAGAGCAGTACTTC.

This clone was detected ten times or more. This rearrangement joins TRBV14 to TRBJ2-3; weak D call: TRBD1 (5 bases). Germline assignment: CDR1 SGHDN and CDR2 FVKESK. The V end lost 3 bases, the J end lost 0 bases, and 10 bases lay between the germline ends. The CDR3 extends over 15 amino acids. CDR3 loop: CASSHPTVSTDTQYF. Written as DNA, the CDR3 is TGTGCCAGCAGCCATCCGACAGTAAGCACAGATACGCAGTATTTT. Complete variable domain (other parts from reference TRBV14 and TRBJ2-3): EAGVTQFPSHSVIEKGQTVTLRCDPISGHDNLYWYRRVMGKEIKFLLHFVKESKQDESGMPNNRFLAERTGGTYSTLKVQPAELEDSGVYFCASSHPTVSTDTQYFGPGTRLTVL.